This T cell receptor (beta chain) stems from a study of identical twins. Study results and caveats: The abundant beta clonotypes from cord blood had fewer insertions, and memory repertoires had none of this.

Germline V CDR1 and CDR2: SNHLY, FYNNEI. The CDR3 has 15 residues. The J segment lost 5 bases and the V segment lost 5 bases, leaving 8 bases of the junction unmatched. TCRdb called the 5' RACE reads again in MiXCR, with one record for every CDR3 protein. Of nearly 900,000 distinct CDR3 sequences listed, about 12% are singletons. This clonotype has a handful of counts. Antigen: not known. Another study also made use of these data, one on yellow fever vaccine responses in identical twins. According to that study: Reportedly, the T cell response mounted by twins to vaccine seemed partly convergent, partly personalized.

The sample was PBMCs. This chain uses TRBV2 with TRBJ2-2, with TRBD2 matching 7 bases. This TCR derives from a young woman in good health. The CDR3 is CASSPGLVATGELFF. In DNA form, the CDR3 reads TGTGCCAGCAGTCCCGGACTAGTAGCGACCGGGGAGCTGTTTTTT.